The clone carrying this T cell receptor beta chain was seen just once. Its antigen is unidentified. After removal of 5 bases from V and 0 bases from J, the junction contained 5 bases not matched to a gene. In germline, CDR1 is SGHRS, CDR2 YFSETQ. This CDR3 comprises 14 residues. The sample originates from a study of CD8+ T cells in alopecia areata. About the research overall: The drug, oral tofacitinib, was given to treated patients at 5 to 10 mg twice daily. Findings and caveats of the study: Scalp clonality and expanded CD8+ clones among the top 100 fell significantly with tofacitinib. In scalp and blood, many expanded lesional clones persisted during tofacitinib.

Following extraction, RNA underwent reverse transcription to cDNA, which served as the sequencing template. Libraries were prepared by immunoSEQ multiplex PCR; TCRdb keeps only in-frame clonotypes and omits some of them. The table includes about 200,000 clones, roughly 66% detected once. This sample's treatment: oral pan-JAK inhibitor, 5-10 mg twice daily. The V call is TRBV5-1, the J call TRBJ2-7, with TRBD1 identical over 7 bases. The sample in question was CD4+ T cells sorted from blood, obtained at week 24, from a patient treated with tofacitinib. The clonotype originates from a human donor with alopecia areata. The CDR3 DNA sequence: TGCGCCAGCAGACGAAGGGACAGCTCCTACGAGCAGTACTTC. The encoded protein is CASRRRDSSYEQYF.